The next 25 T cell receptor beta chains were all read from a single sample in a study of shared clonotypes between healthy human individuals. The assay was immunoSEQ multiplex PCR, and TCRdb's table has in-frame clones only and misses some. This repertoire shows about 2,500,000 clones, around nine tenths found once; its top ten account for roughly 0.15%. Sequenced material: naive CD4+ T cells sorted from blood. As for subset: CD45RA+ positively selected. The receptors come from a man between 18 and 35 years old in good health.

V and J are TRBV28 and TRBJ1-6, with D unclear. This CDR3 is 12 amino acids long. The germline CDR1 and CDR2 sequences are MDHEN and SYDVKM. Trimming took 3 bases from V and 7 from J, leaving 4 bases between them. As DNA, the CDR3 is TGTGCCAGCAGTTTTAAGAATTCACCCCTCCACTTT. As protein: CASSFKNSPLHF.

Here the CDR3 DNA reads TGTGCCAGCAGTTTATTTCTAGTTGTGGTCGACGAGCAGTACTTC. Protein: CASSLFLVVVDEQYF. The V gene is TRBV27, the J gene TRBJ2-7; D gene unclear. Germline V gene data show CDR1 as MNHEY and CDR2 as SMNVEV (reference sequence). The V end was cut by 1 base, the J end by 5 bases, with 15 bases between. The length of the CDR3 is 15 residues.

J is TRBJ1-1 and V is TRBV6-1, with a weak D call TRBD1 (5 bases). V dropped 5 bases and J dropped 4 bases, with 14 bases sitting between them. The CDR3 contains 14 residues. Germline assignment: CDR1 MNHNS and CDR2 SASEGT. The CDR3 sequence is CASSSLLGGTEAFF. DNA of the CDR3: TGTGCCAGCAGTTCTTTGCTGGGGGGCACTGAAGCTTTCTTT.

This clone has only a few counts. V usage is TRBV18 and J usage is TRBJ1-2; 7 bases are a match to TRBD1. The ends lost 2 bases at V and 5 bases at J; junction bases unmatched: 5. The CDR3 spans 14 residues. CDR1 and CDR2 (germline): KGHSH, LQKENI. CDR3 residues: CASSPSGTEYGYTF. For the CDR3, the DNA is TGTGCCAGCTCACCAAGCGGGACAGAGTATGGCTACACCTTC.

The J gene is TRBJ2-5, the V gene TRBV7-8, with 7 bases fitting TRBD1. Matching the DNA end better, TRBJ2-7 makes the J call doubtful. CDR1 and CDR2 from the germline V gene are SGHVS and FQNEAQ. The CDR3 runs 14 residues. CDR3 DNA sequence: TGTGCCAGCAGCTTAGTCGGACAGGACTACGAGCAGTACTTC. It codes for CASSLVGQDYEQYF.

V usage is TRBV27 and J usage is TRBJ2-2; 10 bases are a match to TRBD1. Losses at the gene ends were 5 bases for V and 7 bases for J; bases not matched to a gene: 7. The CDR3 loop spans 15 amino acids. Germline loops: CDR1 MNHEY, CDR2 SMNVEV (reference sequence). CDR3 in amino acids: CASSGRQGANGELFF. For the CDR3, the DNA is TGTGCCAGCAGTGGAAGACAGGGGGCTAACGGGGAGCTGTTTTTT.

The chain joins TRBV7-2 to TRBJ2-3; no firm D call. Trimming stripped 0 bases from V and 0 bases from J, with 10 bases between. The germline CDR1 and CDR2 sequences are SGHTA and FQGNSA. The CDR3 spans 16 residues. In DNA, the CDR3 is TGTGCCAGCAGCTTAGCGTCTCCCGGGAGCACAGATACGCAGTATTTT. Its translation: CASSLASPGSTDTQYF.

This clone was observed a few times. The same CDR3 can be traced to other DNA sequences in this sample. J is TRBJ1-6 and V is TRBV19; the D gene is possibly TRBD1 (5 bases). V dropped 2 bases and J dropped 9 bases, with 5 bases sitting between them. The CDR3 loop spans 12 amino acids. CDR1 and CDR2 from the germline V gene are LNHDA and SQIVND (reference sequence). The CDR3 coding sequence is TGTGCCAGTAGTATAAGGGGTTCACCCCTCCACTTT. It codes for CASSIRGSPLHF.

The V gene is TRBV5-4, the J gene TRBJ2-3; 11 bases are a match to TRBD2. The germline V gene has CDR1 SGHNT and CDR2 YYREEE (reference sequence). This CDR3 spans 16 amino acids. V was pared by 0 bases and J by 4 bases, with 4 bases of the junction left unmatched. The DNA for the CDR3 is TGTGCCAGCAGCTTGGGACTAGCGGGAACCTCAGATACGCAGTATTTT. Its translation: CASSLGLAGTSDTQYF.

Only one count was recorded for this clone. CDR3 amino acids: CASSFGIDEQFF. CDR3 sequence (DNA): TGTGCCAGCAGCTTTGGGATCGATGAGCAGTTCTTC. V gene TRBV5-6 combines with J gene TRBJ2-1; D ambiguous. CDR1 and CDR2 from the germline V gene are SGHDT and YYEEEE. This CDR3 is 12 amino acids long. V was cut by 2 bases and J by 8 bases, with 8 bases left in between.

The chain combines TRBV2 with TRBJ1-2; D unresolved. Germline V gene lookup returns CDR1 SNHLY and CDR2 FYNNEI. The CDR3 totals 13 residues. V was cut by 1 base and J by 7 bases, with 10 bases left in between. The chain's CDR3 is CASSEEPILGYTF. Written as DNA, the CDR3 is TGTGCCAGCAGTGAAGAACCGATACTTGGCTACACCTTC.

The chain combines TRBV7-2 with TRBJ2-3, with 8 positions matching TRBD2. The trim removed 6 bases at V and 0 bases at J, leaving 8 bases unmatched. Germline V CDR1 and CDR2: SGHTA, FQGNSA. The CDR3 contains 16 residues. The CDR3: CASSQYSGTSTDTQYF. DNA of the CDR3: TGTGCCAGCAGTCAATATAGCGGGACTAGCACAGATACGCAGTATTTT.

The CDR3 DNA sequence: TGTGCCAGTAGTGTCCAGGGGGGGAATTCACCCCTCCACTTT. Its protein product is CASSVQGGNSPLHF. The J gene is TRBJ1-6, the V gene TRBV19; TRBD1 matches 7 bases. V lost 5 bases and J lost 7; bases outside the gene matches: 5. The CDR3 runs to 14 residues. Germline V gene lookup returns CDR1 LNHDA and CDR2 SQIVND (reference sequence).

This clone was seen a single time. V gene TRBV20-1 combines with J gene TRBJ2-1, with D possibly being TRBD1 (5 bases). Germline lookup yields CDR1 DFQATT and CDR2 SNEGSKA (reference sequence). The CDR3 runs to 11 residues. Trimming cost V 7 bases and J 12 bases, with 16 bases left between them. The CDR3: CSVQGYGPQFF. The CDR3 bases are TGCAGTGTCCAGGGATACGGGCCGCAGTTCTTC.

This clone was recorded only once. The rearrangement uses TRBV6-5 and TRBJ1-1, with D maybe TRBD1 (6 bases). Germline loops: CDR1 MNHEY, CDR2 SVGAGI. The CDR3 length is 11 residues. V was trimmed by 6 bases and J by 9 bases, leaving 11 bases between them. The CDR3 region is CASRRGGKAFF. The CDR3 DNA follows: TGTGCCAGCAGGAGGGGGGGGAAAGCTTTCTTT.

The chain recombines TRBV11-3 with TRBJ2-7; TRBD2 matches at 16 bases. Germline CDR1 is SGHNT and CDR2 is YENEEA. The CDR3 has 18 residues. After removal of 5 bases from V and 1 base from J, the junction contained 8 bases not matched to a gene. CDR3 in amino acids: CASSPGTSGRAKSYEQYF. CDR3 nucleotide sequence: TGTGCCAGCAGCCCCGGGACTAGCGGGAGGGCAAAATCCTACGAGCAGTACTTC.

CDR3 loop: CASRGPGLGSTYEQYF. The DNA of the CDR3 is TGTGCCAGCAGGGGCCCGGGACTAGGATCCACCTACGAGCAGTACTTC. The chain uses TRBV5-8 and TRBJ2-7; TRBD2 aligns across 8 bases. Germline loops: CDR1 SGHTS, CDR2 YDEGEE. J gave up 2 bases and V 5 bases, and 12 bases lay outside the gene matches. The CDR3 totals 16 residues.

The rearrangement uses TRBV7-2 and TRBJ2-5, with D possibly TRBD2 on 5 matching bases. The CDR3 has 18 residues. The V and J ends lost 3 bases and 5 bases respectively, with 25 bases between them. CDR1 and CDR2 from the germline V gene are SGHTA and FQGNSA. The CDR3 region is CASSFTPFGLAPRETQYF. The CDR3 nucleotides are TGTGCCAGCAGCTTTACCCCATTCGGGCTAGCCCCTAGGGAGACCCAGTACTTC.

The chain is built from TRBV18 and TRBJ2-6; D remains unclear. The CDR3 is made up of 16 amino acids. Trimming removed 3 bases at V and 0 bases at J, with 9 bases between. Germline CDR1 and CDR2: KGHSH and LQKENI. CDR3 nucleotide sequence: TGTGCCAGCTCACCGCCCGACAACTCTGGGGCCAACGTCCTGACTTTC. As protein: CASSPPDNSGANVLTF.

In DNA form, the CDR3 reads TGTGCCAGCAGTTTCGGACAGGGGGCCGTCACCGGGGAGCTGTTTTTT. This translates into CASSFGQGAVTGELFF. The V and J genes are TRBV27 and TRBJ2-2; 11 nucleotides line up with TRBD1. The junction had 4 bases not matched to a gene; V was cut back by 3 bases and J by 4 bases. Per the germline V gene, CDR1 is MNHEY and CDR2 is SMNVEV (reference sequence). The CDR3 contains 16 residues.

This clone was detected only a few times. Other DNA sequences in the same sample also yield this CDR3. V gene TRBV28 combines with J gene TRBJ1-5, with unresolved D. CDR1 and CDR2 from the germline V gene are MDHEN and SYDVKM. The CDR3 consists of 14 residues. V lost 3 bases and J 1 base, leaving 7 bases between the germline ends. CDR3 bases: TGTGCCAGCAGTTTTAGCCCCAGCAATCAGCCCCAGCATTTT. Residues: CASSFSPSNQPQHF.

CDR3 protein: CASSLEANMNTEAFF. The CDR3 DNA sequence: TGCGCCAGCAGCTTGGAGGCGAACATGAACACTGAAGCTTTCTTT. V gene TRBV5-1 combines with J gene TRBJ1-1, with D hard to call. The CDR3 extends over 15 amino acids. CDR1 is SGHRS and CDR2 is YFSETQ in the germline V gene. Trimming cost V 0 bases and J 0 bases, with 9 bases left between them. Looking up the rest from reference TRBV5-1 and TRBJ1-1 gives the full variable domain: KAGVTQTPRYLIKTRGQQVTLSCSPISGHRSVSWYQQTPGQGLQFLFEYFSETQRNKGNFPGRFSGRQFSNSRSEMNVSTLELGDSALYLCASSLEANMNTEAFFGQGTRLTVV.

Details on this clone: At the DNA level, this CDR3 is encoded by other sequences in the same sample as well. This chain uses TRBV7-2 with TRBJ1-2, with D unresolved. This CDR3 has 13 amino acids. Germline assignment: CDR1 SGHTA and CDR2 FQGNSA. V was clipped by 3 bases and J by 5 bases, with 10 bases between them. The CDR3 loop is CASSLDGSYGYTF. As DNA, the CDR3 is TGTGCCAGCAGCTTGGACGGGTCTTATGGCTACACCTTC. Full variable domain (remainder filled in from reference TRBV7-2 and TRBJ1-2): GAGVSQSPSNKVTEKGKDVELRCDPISGHTALYWYRQSLGQGLEFLIYFQGNSAPDKSGLPSDRFSAERTGGSVSTLTIQRTQQEDSAVYLCASSLDGSYGYTFGSGTRLTVV.

The V and J genes are TRBV10-2 and TRBJ1-2, with 7 bases aligning to TRBD1. Germline V gene data show CDR1 as WSHSY and CDR2 as SAAADI. V lost 8 bases to trimming and J lost 7 bases; unmatched junction nucleotides: 7. CDR3 length: 12 residues. The CDR3 DNA sequence: TGCGCCAGCTCTGAGACAGGGTTTGGCTACACCTTC. Translating it yields CASSETGFGYTF.

The J gene is TRBJ1-6, the V gene TRBV18; 7 bases are shared with TRBD1. The germline V gene encodes CDR1 KGHSH and CDR2 LQKENI. The CDR3 runs to 16 residues. Trimming took 4 bases from V and 10 from J; bases not matched to a gene: 13. The CDR3, as DNA: TGTGCCAGCTCACAAGGGGGAGGGGGCATCTACTCACCCCTCCACTTT. Translating it yields CASSQGGGGIYSPLHF.